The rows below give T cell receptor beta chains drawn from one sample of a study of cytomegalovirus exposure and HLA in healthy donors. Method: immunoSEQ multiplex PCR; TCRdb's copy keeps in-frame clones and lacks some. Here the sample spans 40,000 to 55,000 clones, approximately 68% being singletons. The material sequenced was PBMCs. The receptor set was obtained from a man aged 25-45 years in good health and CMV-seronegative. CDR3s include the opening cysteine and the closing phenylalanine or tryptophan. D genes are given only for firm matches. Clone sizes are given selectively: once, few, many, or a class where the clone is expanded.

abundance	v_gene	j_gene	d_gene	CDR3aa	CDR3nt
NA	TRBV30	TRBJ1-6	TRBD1	CAWSLTGGLGSPLHF	TGTGCCTGGAGTCTTACAGGGGGACTTGGTTCACCCCTCCACTTT
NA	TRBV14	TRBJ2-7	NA	CASSQVGGTDEQYF	TGTGCCAGCAGCCAAGTCGGAGGGACAGACGAGCAGTACTTC
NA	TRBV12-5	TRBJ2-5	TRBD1	CASGSGQGAWETQYF	TGTGCTAGTGGATCCGGACAGGGGGCATGGGAGACCCAGTACTTC
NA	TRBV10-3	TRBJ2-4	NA	CATQGGGNIQYF	TGTGCCACCCAGGGGGGAGGAAACATTCAGTACTTC
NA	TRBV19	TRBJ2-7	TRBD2	CASSIDAGGTYEQYF	TGTGCCAGTAGTATAGATGCGGGAGGAACCTACGAGCAGTACTTC
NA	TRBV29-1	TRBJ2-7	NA	CSVEQGNEQYF	TGCAGCGTTGAGCAGGGGAACGAGCAGTACTTC
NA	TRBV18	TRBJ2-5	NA	CASSAGETQYF	TGTGCCAGCTCAGCCGGTGAGACCCAGTACTTC
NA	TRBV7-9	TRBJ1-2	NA	CASTATEEHTF	TGTGCCAGCACCGCGACAGAAGAACACACCTTC
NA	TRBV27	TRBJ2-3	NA	CATQQGDTDTQYF	TGTGCCACCCAACAGGGAGACACAGATACGCAGTATTTT
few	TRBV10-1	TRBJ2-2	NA	CASSPTTGELFF	TGCGCCAGCAGTCCCACAACGGGGGAGCTGTTTTTT
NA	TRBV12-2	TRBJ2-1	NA	CASRRPEGQVPYNEQFF	TGTGCAAGTCGCCGCCCTGAGGGACAAGTTCCCTACAATGAGCAGTTCTTC
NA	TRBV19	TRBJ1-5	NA	CASSMLGETGSNQPQHF	TGTGCCAGTAGTATGCTTGGGGAAACAGGTAGCAATCAGCCCCAGCATTTT
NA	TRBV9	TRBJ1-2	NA	CASSGLHRVGYGYTF	TGTGCCAGCAGCGGCTTACACAGGGTTGGCTATGGCTACACCTTC
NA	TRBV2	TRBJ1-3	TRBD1	CASTTGFSGNTIYF	TGTGCCAGCACGACAGGGTTCTCTGGAAACACCATATATTTT
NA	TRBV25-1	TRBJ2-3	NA	CASSEGFDLIQDTQYF	TGTGCCAGCAGTGAAGGTTTTGACTTAATACAAGATACGCAGTATTTT
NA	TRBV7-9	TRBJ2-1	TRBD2	CASSSEREGYNEQFF	TGTGCCAGCAGCTCGGAGCGGGAGGGTTACAATGAGCAGTTCTTC
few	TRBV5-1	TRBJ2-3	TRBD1	CASSTTGGWWDTQYF	TGCGCCAGCAGCACTACAGGGGGCTGGTGGGATACGCAGTATTTT
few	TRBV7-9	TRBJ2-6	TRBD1	CASLRDRGSSGANVLTF	TGTGCCAGCCTCCGGGACAGGGGCAGTTCTGGGGCCAACGTCCTGACTTTC
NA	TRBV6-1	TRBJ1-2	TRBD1	CASSEVEGAYGYTF	TGTGCCAGCAGTGAAGTCGAGGGGGCTTATGGCTACACCTTC
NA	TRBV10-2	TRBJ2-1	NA	CASSEAGHEQFF	TGCGCCAGCAGTGAGGCGGGACATGAGCAGTTCTTC
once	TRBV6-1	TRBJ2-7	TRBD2	CASSGLAGRYEQYF	TGTGCCAGCAGTGGTCTAGCGGGGCGCTACGAGCAGTACTTC
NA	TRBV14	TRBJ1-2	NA	CASSQDRSGGFGYTF	TGTGCCAGCAGCCAAGATCGCAGTGGAGGGTTTGGCTACACCTTC
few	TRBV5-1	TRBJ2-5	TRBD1	CASSQADRGGETQYF	TGCGCCAGCAGCCAAGCGGACAGGGGGGGAGAGACCCAGTACTTC
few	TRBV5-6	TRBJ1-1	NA	CASSFGDLRASGTEAFF	TGTGCCAGCAGCTTCGGGGATTTGAGGGCCTCAGGCACTGAAGCTTTCTTT
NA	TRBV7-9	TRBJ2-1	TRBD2	CASRYAVGGSANEQFF	TGTGCCAGCAGATATGCCGTCGGCGGGAGTGCCAATGAGCAGTTCTTC
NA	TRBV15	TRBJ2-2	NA	CATSRDRGLGELFF	TGTGCCACCAGCAGAGACAGGGGTCTTGGGGAGCTGTTTTTT
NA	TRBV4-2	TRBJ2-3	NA	CASSQKLADTTQYF	TGTGCCAGCAGCCAAAAACTAGCAGACACCACTCAGTATTTT
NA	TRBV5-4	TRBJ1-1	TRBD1	CASSGLQGAYTEAFF	TGTGCCAGCAGCGGGTTACAGGGGGCGTACACTGAAGCTTTCTTT
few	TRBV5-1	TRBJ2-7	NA	CASSPGLKSYEQYF	TGCGCCAGCAGCCCGGGACTGAAATCCTACGAGCAGTACTTC
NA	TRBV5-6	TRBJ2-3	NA	CASSLPTGSSTDTQYF	TGTGCCAGCAGCCTACCGACAGGATCCAGCACAGATACGCAGTATTTT
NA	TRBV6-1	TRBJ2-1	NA	CASSDRQGSGNEQFF	TGTGCCAGCAGTGATCGACAAGGATCAGGGAATGAGCAGTTCTTC
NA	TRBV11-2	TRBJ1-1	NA	CASSTLVGGTEAFF	TGTGCCAGCAGCACCTTAGTCGGGGGTACTGAAGCTTTCTTT
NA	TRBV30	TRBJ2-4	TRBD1	CAWSGAGTGGNIQYF	TGTGCCTGGAGTGGGGCGGGGACAGGGGGAAACATTCAGTACTTC
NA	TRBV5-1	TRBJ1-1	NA	CASRFITGTEAFF	TGCGCCAGCAGATTCATTACGGGCACTGAAGCTTTCTTT
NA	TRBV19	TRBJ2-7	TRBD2	CASSIGGTSGNYEQYF	TGTGCCAGTAGTATAGGGGGGACTAGCGGGAACTACGAGCAGTACTTC
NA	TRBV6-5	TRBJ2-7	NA	CASTSDRAYEQYF	TGTGCCAGCACCAGCGACCGAGCCTACGAGCAGTACTTC
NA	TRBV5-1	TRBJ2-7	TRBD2	CASSPGGQYEQYF	TGCGCCAGCAGCCCGGGGGGGCAGTACGAGCAGTACTTC
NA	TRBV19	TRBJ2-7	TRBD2	CASSSREDREQYF	TGTGCCAGTAGTTCGCGGGAGGACCGCGAGCAGTACTTC
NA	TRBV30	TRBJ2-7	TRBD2	CAGGRREVYEQYF	TGTGCCGGGGGGCGGCGGGAGGTCTACGAGCAGTACTTC
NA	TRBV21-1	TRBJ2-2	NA	CASMGQGFRALTGELFF	TGTGCCAGCATGGGACAGGGGTTTAGGGCCCTAACCGGGGAGCTGTTTTTT
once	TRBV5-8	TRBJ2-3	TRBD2	CASRPGVAGADTQYF	TGTGCCAGCAGACCGGGGGTAGCGGGAGCAGATACGCAGTATTTT
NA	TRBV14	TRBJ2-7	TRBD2	CASSQDRGGTSSYEQYF	TGTGCCAGCAGCCAAGATCGGGGGGGCACGAGCTCCTACGAGCAGTACTTC
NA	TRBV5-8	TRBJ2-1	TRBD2	CASSLLSGSSYNEQFF	TGTGCCAGCAGCCTTCTAAGCGGGAGCTCCTACAATGAGCAGTTCTTC
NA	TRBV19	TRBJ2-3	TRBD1	CASSWTGKTDTQYF	TGTGCCAGTAGCTGGACAGGGAAAACAGATACGCAGTATTTT
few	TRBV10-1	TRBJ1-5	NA	CASSFGTYQPQHF	TGCGCCAGCAGTTTTGGGACATATCAGCCCCAGCATTTT
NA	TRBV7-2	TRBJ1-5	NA	CASSLWGDSNQPQHF	TGTGCCAGCAGCTTATGGGGAGATAGCAATCAGCCCCAGCATTTT
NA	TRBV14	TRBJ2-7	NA	CASSAPGLAYEQYF	TGTGCCAGCAGCGCACCGGGACTTGCCTACGAGCAGTACTTC
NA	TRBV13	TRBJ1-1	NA	CASSYTGFSEAFF	TGTGCCAGCAGCTATACAGGGTTCTCTGAAGCTTTCTTT
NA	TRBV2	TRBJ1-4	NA	CASSARVVEKLFF	TGTGCCAGCAGTGCCCGGGTTGTTGAAAAACTGTTTTTT
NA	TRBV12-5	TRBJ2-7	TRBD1	CASGSDRGIYEQYF	TGTGCTAGTGGATCGGACAGGGGAATCTACGAGCAGTACTTC
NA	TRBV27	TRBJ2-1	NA	CASSLRGYEQFF	TGTGCCAGCAGTTTGCGGGGCTATGAGCAGTTCTTC
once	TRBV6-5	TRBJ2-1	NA	CASSPLGGNEQFF	TGTGCCAGCAGCCCCCTGGGGGGCAATGAGCAGTTCTTC
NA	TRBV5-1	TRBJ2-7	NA	CASSQDSYEQYF	TGCGCCAGCAGCCAAGACAGCTACGAGCAGTACTTC
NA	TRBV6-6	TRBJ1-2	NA	CASSHLTSGDNYGYTF	TGTGCCAGCAGTCACTTAACATCAGGGGATAATTATGGCTACACCTTC
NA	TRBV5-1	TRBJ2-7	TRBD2	CASSLGTSGTGYEQYF	TGCGCCAGCAGCTTGGGGACTAGCGGAACTGGCTACGAGCAGTACTTC
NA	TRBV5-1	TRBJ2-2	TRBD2	CASTPGRLAANTGELFF	TGCGCCAGCACCCCGGGAAGACTAGCTGCTAACACCGGGGAGCTGTTTTTT
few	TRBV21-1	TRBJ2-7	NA	CASSKWQGVREQYF	TGTGCCAGCAGCAAATGGCAGGGGGTACGCGAGCAGTACTTC
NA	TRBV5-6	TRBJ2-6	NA	CASSLITGANVLTF	TGTGCCAGCAGCTTGATAACTGGGGCCAACGTCCTGACTTTC
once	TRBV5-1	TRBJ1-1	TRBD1	CASSQTGGDTEAFF	TGCGCCAGCAGCCAGACAGGGGGGGACACTGAAGCTTTCTTT